This T cell receptor (beta chain) was found in a study of regulatory T cells in long-lasting Graves disease. Study overall: Those with persistent Graves' disease had received antithyroid drugs for over 5 years with positive TSH receptor antibodies. Whole-study results and caveats: TRBV28, TRBJ1-2 and TRBJ2-5 emerged as the favored segments in persistent disease.

Sequencing libraries for TCR beta were prepared with iRepertoire HTBI primers and Arm-PCR of CDR3 regions. TCRdb processed the multiplex PCR reads anew with MiXCR; each CDR3 protein has one entry. This sample has 400,000 to 500,000 distinct CDR3 sequences, with roughly 21% found just once. In the case of this clonotype: The antigen is undetermined.

Time point indicated: persistent/refractory GD, antithyroid drugs over 5 years with positive TRAb. The authors made the TCR library using RNA they extracted from PBMCs. American Thyroid Association guidelines defined how Graves' disease was diagnosed. The patients were enrolled through endocrinology in Xi'an, China. CDR1 SQVTM and CDR2 ANQGSEA come from the germline V gene. The CDR3 is made up of 14 amino acids. Trimming left V 4 bases short and J 4 bases short, with 16 bases between. The specimen was peripheral blood mononuclear cells (PBMCs), collected when the disease was refractory, from a patient treated with antithyroid drugs. This sequence was found in a female donor with Graves disease. The chain combines TRBV29-1 with TRBJ1-1; D perhaps matches TRBD1 (5 bases). The CDR3 spells CSVVETARPTEAFF. The CDR3 DNA follows: TGCAGCGTTGTAGAGACAGCCCGTCCCACTGAAGCTTTCTTT.